The 12 T cell receptor beta chains below were found in one sample sequenced in a study of a mutant IDH1 vaccine in newly diagnosed glioma. Clones were sequenced by immunoSEQ multiplex PCR, and TCRdb holds only the in-frame ones, with some missing. The table lists 40,000 or so clones, 75% to 90% of them singletons. Time point in this sample: week 5, during vaccination. Alongside topical imiquimod, each dose of vaccine comprised 300 ug of mutant IDH1 20-mer peptide. For these receptors, no antigen is known. The source was PBMCs, collected from a glioma patient whose treatment included an IDH1 peptide vaccine. The receptors shown here come from a man aged 40-50 years with glioma.

The V and J genes are TRBV6-1 and TRBJ1-5, with D uncertain. This CDR3 comprises 11 residues. Germline values: CDR1 MNHNS, CDR2 SASEGT. V was pared by 4 bases and J by 4 bases, with 2 bases between. CDR3 DNA sequence: TGTGCCAGCAGTGGGAATCAGCCCCAGCATTTT. It encodes CASSGNQPQHF.

The chain is built from TRBV11-3 and TRBJ1-1; TRBD1 matches at 7 bases. Per the germline V gene, CDR1 is SGHNT and CDR2 is YENEEA. The CDR3 totals 13 residues. The V segment lost 4 bases and the J segment 9 bases; nucleotides outside the gene matches: 8. The chain's CDR3 is CASSSQTGSKAFF. DNA of the CDR3: TGTGCCAGCAGCTCACAGACAGGGTCAAAAGCTTTCTTT.

The gene calls are TRBV7-2 and TRBJ2-7; unclear D gene. This CDR3 spans 13 amino acids. Per the germline V gene, CDR1 is SGHTA and CDR2 is FQGNSA. V lost 5 bases to trimming and J lost 2 bases, with 10 bases between them. In DNA, the CDR3 is TGTGCCAGCAGCCCCGACTTGCCCTACGAGCAGTACTTC. This gives the protein CASSPDLPYEQYF.

The chain recombines TRBV7-9 with TRBJ1-4; D gene ambiguous. The V end was cut by 1 base, the J end by 8 bases, with 14 bases between. Germline loops: CDR1 SEHNR, CDR2 FQNEAQ (reference sequence). The CDR3 spans 15 residues. CDR3 bases: TGTGCCAGCAGCTTAGGCCCCGGGAGAAAAGAAAAACTGTTTTTT. It codes for CASSLGPGRKEKLFF.

This clone was seen only a few times. The chain combines TRBV13 with TRBJ1-3; D is possibly TRBD1 (5 bases). The CDR3 covers 15 residues. Per germline, CDR1 PRHDT and CDR2 FYEKMQ (reference sequence). V was cut by 5 bases and J by 0 bases, with 11 bases left in between. The CDR3 DNA is TGTGCCAGCAGCCTTTGGGGCGGCTCTGGAAACACCATATATTTT. Residues: CASSLWGGSGNTIYF.

Only one count was recorded for this clone. V gene TRBV7-9 combines with J gene TRBJ2-5, with no clear D. V was pared by 0 bases and J by 3 bases, with 5 bases between. Germline CDR1 reads SEHNR; CDR2 reads FQNEAQ (reference sequence). CDR3 size: 13 residues. This chain's CDR3 is CASSLALKETQYF. In nucleotides, the CDR3 is TGTGCCAGCAGCTTAGCACTGAAAGAGACCCAGTACTTC.

This rearrangement joins TRBV5-6 to TRBJ2-7; 7 positions agree with TRBD2. This CDR3 is built from 13 residues. Germline assignment: CDR1 SGHDT and CDR2 YYEEEE. Trimming cost V 1 base and J 4 bases; bases outside gene matches: 2. CDR3 region: CASSLWTSYEQYF. The CDR3 DNA sequence: TGTGCCAGCAGCTTGTGGACTAGTTACGAGCAGTACTTC.

There are a few counts of this clone. The DNA for the CDR3 is TGTGCTAGTGGACCCGGACAGCCGAACACTGAAGCTTTCTTT. It encodes CASGPGQPNTEAFF. The gene calls are TRBV12-5 and TRBJ1-1; TRBD1 might be the D (6 bases). V dropped 6 bases and J dropped 1 base, with 12 bases sitting between them. CDR3 length: 14 residues. Germline assignment: CDR1 LGHNT and CDR2 FRNRAP.

The table lists this clone with a few counts. This chain links TRBV2 with TRBJ1-4; D is perhaps TRBD1 (5 bases). CDR1 is SNHLY, CDR2 FYNNEI, per germline. The CDR3 sequence is 14 residues long. With 6 bases removed from V and 5 bases from J, the gap between germline ends came to 13 bases. The CDR3 DNA is TGTGCCAGCAGAATAAGGGCAGGGAATGAAAAACTGTTTTTT. Translating it yields CASRIRAGNEKLFF. Full variable domain (missing parts from reference TRBV2 and TRBJ1-4): EPEVTQTPSHQVTQMGQEVILRCVPISNHLYFYWYRQILGQKVEFLVSFYNNEISEKSEIFDDQFSVERPDGSNFTLKIRSTKLEDSAMYFCASRIRAGNEKLFFGSGTQLSVL.

Only one count was recorded for this clone. The chain combines TRBV9 with TRBJ2-7, with a possible D match to TRBD2 (5 bases). Trimming took off 4 bases at V and 0 bases at J, with 11 bases between the two ends. The length of the CDR3 is 14 residues. In germline, CDR1 is SGDLS, CDR2 YYNGEE. This CDR3 is CASSPLGSSYEQYF. The CDR3 bases are TGTGCCAGCAGCCCCCTAGGGAGCTCCTACGAGCAGTACTTC. The full variable domain, with the rest looked up from reference TRBV9 and TRBJ2-7, is DSGVTQTPKHLITATGQRVTLRCSPRSGDLSVYWYQQSLDQGLQFLIQYYNGEERAKGNILERFSAQQFPDLHSELNLSSLELGDSALYFCASSPLGSSYEQYFGPGTRLTVT.

This rearrangement joins TRBV7-9 to TRBJ2-5, with 12 bases lining up with TRBD2. CDR1 is SEHNR and CDR2 is FQNEAQ in the germline V gene (reference sequence). The CDR3 has 16 residues. V trimming: 0 bases; J trimming: 5 bases; junction bases outside the gene matches: 4. The CDR3, as DNA: TGTGCCAGCAGCTTAGCGGTCGGACTAGCGGGGGAGACCCAGTACTTC. The encoded protein is CASSLAVGLAGETQYF.

The V and J genes are TRBV5-5 and TRBJ2-5; D uncertain. Germline V CDR1 and CDR2: SGHKS, YYEKEE (reference sequence). This CDR3 comprises 13 residues. V dropped 0 bases and J dropped 4 bases, with 7 bases sitting between them. The CDR3 DNA reads as TGTGCCAGCAGCTTGGCCTTGGCAGAGACCCAGTACTTC. It encodes CASSLALAETQYF.